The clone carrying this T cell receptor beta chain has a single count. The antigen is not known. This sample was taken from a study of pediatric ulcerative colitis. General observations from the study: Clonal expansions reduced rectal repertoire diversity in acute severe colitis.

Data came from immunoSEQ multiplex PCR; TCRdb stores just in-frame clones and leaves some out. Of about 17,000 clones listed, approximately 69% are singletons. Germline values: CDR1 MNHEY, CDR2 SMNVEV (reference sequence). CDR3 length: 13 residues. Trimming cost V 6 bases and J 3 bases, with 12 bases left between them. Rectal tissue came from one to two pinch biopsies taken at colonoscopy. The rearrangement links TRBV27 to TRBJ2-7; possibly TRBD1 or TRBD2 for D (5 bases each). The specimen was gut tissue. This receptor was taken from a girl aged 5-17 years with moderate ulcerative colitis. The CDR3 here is CASSEGPGYEQYF. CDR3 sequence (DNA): TGTGCCAGCAGCGAGGGACCCGGCTACGAGCAGTACTTC.